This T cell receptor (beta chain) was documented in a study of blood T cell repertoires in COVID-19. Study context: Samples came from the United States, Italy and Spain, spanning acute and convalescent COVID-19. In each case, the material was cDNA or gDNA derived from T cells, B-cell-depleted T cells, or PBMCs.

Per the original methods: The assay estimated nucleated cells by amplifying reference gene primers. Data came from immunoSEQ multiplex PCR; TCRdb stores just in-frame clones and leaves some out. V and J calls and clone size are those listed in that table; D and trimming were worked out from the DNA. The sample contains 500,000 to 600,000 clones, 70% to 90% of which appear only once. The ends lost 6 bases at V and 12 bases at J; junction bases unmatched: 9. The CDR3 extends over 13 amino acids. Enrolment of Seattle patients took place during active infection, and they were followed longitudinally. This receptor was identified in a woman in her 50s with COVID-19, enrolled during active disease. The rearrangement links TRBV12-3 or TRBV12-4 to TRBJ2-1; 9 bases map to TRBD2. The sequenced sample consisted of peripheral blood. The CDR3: CASSLILAGTQFF. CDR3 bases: TGTGCCAGCAGCTTGATCCTAGCGGGGACGCAGTTCTTC.